This T cell receptor (beta chain) is drawn from a study of beta chain features in type 1 diabetes. Study-level background: Regarding age, gender and cell yields, patients proved similar to healthy donors. Study-level points and caveats: VDJ junctions in type 1 diabetes patients carried more deletions and fewer insertions. Within each of all four CD4+ subsets, Type 1 diabetes patients had TCRB CDR3s that were moderately but significantly shorter. A closer apparent resemblance between naive, central memory and Treg TCRB repertoires was seen in patients than in healthy donors.

What was sequenced were expressed TCRB transcripts, since all of the isolated RNA had been reverse transcribed. Here immunoSEQ multiplex PCR was the method, and the copy in TCRdb shows in-frame clones only, minus some. The sample consists of some 190,000 clones, almost 8% of them appearing once. As regards this clone: Its antigen remains unidentified.

The CDR3 has 16 amino acids. CDR1 LGHNA and CDR2 YNFKEQ come from the germline V gene. Deletions cut 0 bases from V and 4 bases from J, with 16 bases between. Every sorted population was more than 95% pure. The clonotype originates from a man between 18 and 29 years old with type 1 diabetes. The rearrangement uses TRBV4-2 and TRBJ2-7; D perhaps matches TRBD2 (6 bases). The sequenced sample was central memory CD4+ T cells from blood. CDR3 loop: CASSQEFGMEGYEQYF. Written as DNA, the CDR3 is TGTGCCAGCAGCCAAGAATTCGGGATGGAGGGGTACGAGCAGTACTTC.